This T cell receptor (beta chain) was sequenced in a study of T cells in Graves' hyperthyroidism and ophthalmopathy. Study outcomes and limitations: Before onset, by a median of around six months, the model predicted ophthalmopathy.

TCR beta CDR3 sequences were amplified from RNA transcripts. The HTBI primer set served for first-round RT-PCR of the TCR CDR3. TCRdb recomputed calls from the multiplex PCR reads with MiXCR, one row per CDR3 protein. The sample records over 250,000 distinct CDR3 sequences, approximately 20% being singletons. From germline, CDR1 is LGHDT and CDR2 YNNKEL (reference sequence). This CDR3 region has 15 residues. J was trimmed by 9 bases and V by 4 bases; bases with no gene match: 9. Points on this clonotype: Its antigen is undetermined.

A Clinical Activity Score of at least 3, a NOSPECS grade of at least 4 and a duration under 3 months were recorded in the ophthalmopathy patients. The V call is TRBV3-1, the J call TRBJ2-1; TRBD2 agrees at 10 bases. This sequence originates from a man aged 25-45 years with Graves' ophthalmopathy. The source material was blood. CDR3 DNA: TGTGCCAGCAGCCCCCGAGCTAGCGGGAGCATTGAGCAGTTCTTC. It translates to CASSPRASGSIEQFF.